These 29 T cell receptor beta chains share one sample of origin, sequenced in a study of T-cell reconstitution after alpha-beta-depleted transplantation in children. Unique molecular identifiers featured in how the TCRbeta library was prepared. A single record per CDR3 protein comes from TCRdb applying MiXCR to the PCR reads. This sample has about 980,000 distinct CDR3 sequences; about 31% occur once, and the top ten carry 25% to 35%. The specimen was PBMCs, mostly from graft donor cells, collected 360 days after TCRalphabeta/CD19-depleted stem cell transplant. The receptors shown here come from a boy under two years old who had a stem cell transplant for SCID, so the T cells may come from the graft donor.

This chain joins TRBV27 and TRBJ2-5; TRBD2 might be the D (6 bases). The CDR3 is made up of 14 amino acids. Trimming took off 1 base at V and 3 bases at J, with 9 bases between the two ends. Germline V gives CDR1 MNHEY, CDR2 SMNVEV (reference sequence). CDR3 DNA: TGTGCCAGCAGTTTATTCGCTAGCGAAGAGACCCAGTACTTC. Translation: CASSLFASEETQYF.

V usage is TRBV28 and J usage is TRBJ2-4; 8 bases line up with TRBD1. V gave up 5 bases and J gave up 8 bases; unmatched junction bases: 8. The CDR3 runs 14 residues. Germline CDR1 MDHEN, CDR2 SYDVKM. CDR3 protein: CASSADRGWYIQYF. The CDR3 nucleotides read TGTGCCAGCAGTGCTGACAGGGGTTGGTACATTCAGTACTTC.

The V call is TRBV6-1, the J call TRBJ2-1; the D call may be TRBD1 or TRBD2 (5 bases each). The germline gives CDR1 MNHNS, CDR2 SASEGT. V lost 8 bases, J lost 3 bases, and 11 bases lay in between. CDR3 length equals 13 residues. The CDR3 protein is CASRGVIYNEQFF. The CDR3 DNA sequence: TGTGCCAGCCGAGGGGTCATCTACAATGAGCAGTTCTTC.

The CDR3 nucleotides are TGTGCCAGCAGTTACAGCCTGCAGGGCCAGGGGGAGACCCAGTACTTC. Protein sequence: CASSYSLQGQGETQYF. The chain recombines TRBV6-5 with TRBJ2-5; D perhaps matches TRBD1 (6 bases). This CDR3 region has 16 residues. The germline gives CDR1 MNHEY, CDR2 SVGAGI. V was trimmed by 2 bases and J by 5 bases, leaving 18 bases between them.

This clonotype was seen more than once but under ten times. This chain links TRBV2 with TRBJ2-7; D is uncertain. V dropped 3 bases and J dropped 7 bases, with 22 bases sitting between them. There are 16 residues in the CDR3. Germline values: CDR1 SNHLY, CDR2 FYNNEI. CDR3 sequence: CASSDVARGTTREQYF. The CDR3 nucleotides read TGTGCCAGCAGTGACGTCGCTAGAGGAACTACGAGGGAGCAGTACTTC. Together with reference TRBV2 and TRBJ2-7, the CDR3 gives the full variable domain: EPEVTQTPSHQVTQMGQEVILRCVPISNHLYFYWYRQILGQKVEFLVSFYNNEISEKSEIFDDQFSVERPDGSNFTLKIRSTKLEDSAMYFCASSDVARGTTREQYFGPGTRLTVT.

The genes are TRBV6-5 and TRBJ2-1, with D uncertain. Germline CDR1 reads MNHEY; CDR2 reads SVGAGI. Trimming took 2 bases from V and 6 from J, leaving 14 bases between them. The CDR3 is 15 residues long. CDR3 residues: CASSYINVGPNEQFF. DNA of the CDR3: TGTGCCAGCAGTTACATCAACGTAGGACCCAATGAGCAGTTCTTC.

The chain couples TRBV5-1 to TRBJ2-1; TRBD1 matches 10 bases. With V trimmed by 2 bases and J by 6 bases, 11 bases remained unmatched. The CDR3 loop spans 17 amino acids. Germline V lookup: CDR1 SGHRS, CDR2 YFSETQ. The CDR3 here is CASSFLGWDRGSNEQFF. DNA for the CDR3: TGCGCCAGCAGCTTCCTCGGGTGGGACAGGGGTAGCAATGAGCAGTTCTTC.

This clonotype was seen more than once but under ten times. The rearrangement uses TRBV4-3 and TRBJ1-1; D unclear. The CDR3 is made up of 14 amino acids. V was cut by 1 base and J by 4 bases, with 10 bases left in between. The germline V gene encodes CDR1 LGHNA and CDR2 YSLEER. CDR3 in amino acids: CASSQGVRITEAFF. For the CDR3, the DNA is TGCGCCAGCAGCCAAGGGGTCAGGATCACTGAAGCTTTCTTT.

V gene TRBV28 combines with J gene TRBJ2-4, with D possibly TRBD2 on 5 matching bases. This CDR3 has 13 residues. V lost 1 base to trimming and J lost 9 bases, with 10 bases between them. Germline V gene sequence: CDR1 MDHEN, CDR2 SYDVKM. The CDR3 here is CASSLLGRVIQYF. DNA for the CDR3: TGTGCCAGCAGTTTATTAGGGAGAGTCATTCAGTACTTC.

This clonotype was seen once. The rearrangement uses TRBV3-1 and TRBJ1-3, with TRBD1 matching over 7 bases. Germline V gene sequence: CDR1 LGHDT, CDR2 YNNKEL (reference sequence). The CDR3 spans 15 residues. Losses at the gene ends were 2 bases for V and 2 bases for J; bases not matched to a gene: 3. The CDR3 sequence is CASSQRGPAGNTIYF. CDR3 nucleotides: TGTGCCAGCAGCCAAAGGGGGCCCGCTGGAAACACCATATATTTT.

The rearrangement uses TRBV6-1 and TRBJ2-5; 8 positions agree with TRBD2. CDR3 length equals 15 residues. The V and J ends lost 8 bases and 0 bases, in that order; junction bases with no gene match: 8. Germline values: CDR1 MNHNS, CDR2 SASEGT. CDR3 bases: TGTGCCAGCCGTCGGGGGGGCCTCTACCAAGAGACCCAGTACTTC. It specifies CASRRGGLYQETQYF.

The table lists this clonotype with a few counts. The chain combines TRBV7-2 with TRBJ2-5; D may be TRBD1 or TRBD2 (5 bases each). CDR1 and CDR2 from the germline V gene are SGHTA and FQGNSA. This CDR3 region has 16 residues. Trimming stripped 5 bases from V and 2 bases from J, with 18 bases between. DNA for the CDR3: TGTGCCAGCAGCCTGTACCGGGGAACAGGACAAGAGACCCAGTACTTC. Its protein is CASSLYRGTGQETQYF.

The chain carries TRBV12-3 or TRBV12-4 and TRBJ2-7, with 7 bases aligning to TRBD1. The V and J ends lost 6 bases and 0 bases, in that order; junction bases with no gene match: 8. The CDR3 loop spans 15 amino acids. CDR3 loop: CASSPQGTFSYEQYF. For the CDR3, the DNA is TGTGCCAGCAGCCCACAGGGGACCTTCTCCTACGAGCAGTACTTC.

CDR3 amino acids: CCFRGRVRSYNEQFF. CDR3 nucleotide sequence: TGCTGCTTCAGGGGCAGGGTAAGATCCTACAATGAGCAGTTCTTC. The chain couples TRBV20-1 to TRBJ2-1; possible D gene TRBD1, 6 bases. This CDR3 has 15 residues. From germline, CDR1 is DFQATT and CDR2 SNEGSKA (reference sequence).

The chain employs TRBV5-1 and TRBJ2-4; D possibly corresponds to TRBD2 (5 bases). Germline V gives CDR1 SGHRS, CDR2 YFSETQ. Deletions cut 4 bases from V and 8 bases from J, with 7 bases between. The CDR3 contains 11 residues. The chain's CDR3 is CASSPGDIQYF. The CDR3 DNA reads TGCGCCAGCAGCCCCGGGGACATTCAGTACTTC.

V is TRBV5-1 and J is TRBJ2-2; D unresolved. V was cut by 5 bases and J by 5 bases, with 7 bases left in between. Germline CDR1 and CDR2: SGHRS and YFSETQ. This CDR3 is 12 amino acids long. CDR3 sequence: CASSGFTGELFF. CDR3 bases: TGCGCCAGCAGTGGGTTTACCGGGGAGCTGTTTTTT.

J is TRBJ2-5 and V is TRBV20-1, with 8 bases lining up with TRBD1. V trimming: 5 bases; J trimming: 5 bases; junction bases outside the gene matches: 16. The CDR3 extends over 16 amino acids. Looked up from germline, CDR1 is DFQATT and CDR2 is SNEGSKA (reference sequence). CDR3 bases: TGCAGTGCTCACAACTCTCTAGCGACAGGGGTGGAGACCCAGTACTTC. This translates into CSAHNSLATGVETQYF.

The V gene is TRBV5-1, the J gene TRBJ1-2; TRBD1 might be the D (6 bases). The CDR3 consists of 14 residues. Trimming shortened V by 4 bases and J by 2 bases, and 12 bases separated the two germline ends. Germline V gene data show CDR1 as SGHRS and CDR2 as YFSETQ. This chain's CDR3 is CASSRTVINYGYTF. DNA of the CDR3: TGCGCCAGCAGCCGGACAGTTATCAACTATGGCTACACCTTC.

This rearrangement joins TRBV28 to TRBJ1-2; tentative D call: TRBD1 (5 bases). Germline CDR1 MDHEN, CDR2 SYDVKM. V was clipped by 6 bases and J by 4 bases, with 15 bases between them. The CDR3 sequence is 14 residues long. The CDR3 here is CASRGYGRAYGYTF. Written as DNA, the CDR3 is TGTGCCAGCAGGGGGTATGGCAGGGCCTATGGCTACACCTTC.

The chain couples TRBV7-9 to TRBJ2-5; 9 bases map to TRBD1. Trimming cost V 5 bases and J 5 bases; bases outside gene matches: 9. The CDR3 extends over 15 amino acids. CDR1 SEHNR and CDR2 FQNEAQ come from the germline V gene (reference sequence). CDR3 loop: CASSPGQGRVETQYF. For the CDR3, the DNA is TGTGCCAGCAGCCCTGGACAGGGGAGGGTTGAGACCCAGTACTTC. Supplemented by reference TRBV7-9 and TRBJ2-5, the full variable domain reads DTGVSQNPRHKITKRGQNVTFRCDPISEHNRLYWYRQTLGQGPEFLTYFQNEAQLEKSRLLSDRFSAERPKGSFSTLEIQRTEQGDSAMYLCASSPGQGRVETQYFGPGTRLLVL.

In its sample, this clonotype was seen a few times. V is TRBV20-1 and J is TRBJ2-3; possibly TRBD1 or TRBD2 for D (5 bases each). The germline V gene has CDR1 DFQATT and CDR2 SNEGSKA (reference sequence). Trimming cost V 6 bases and J 3 bases, with 16 bases left between them. CDR3 length equals 14 residues. The CDR3 DNA follows: TGCAGTGCAACTTTGGGATGGGGGACAGATACGCAGTATTTT. It translates to CSATLGWGTDTQYF.

DNA of the CDR3: TGTGCCAGCAGCGTAGTACCGGGGGGTAGCACTGAAGCTTTCTTT. Encoded protein: CASSVVPGGSTEAFF. V and J are TRBV9 and TRBJ1-1, with a tentative D call TRBD1 (5 bases). The CDR3 has 15 residues. Trimming shortened V by 0 bases and J by 4 bases, and 13 bases separated the two germline ends. CDR1 and CDR2 (germline): SGDLS, YYNGEE. Complete variable domain (other parts from reference TRBV9 and TRBJ1-1): DSGVTQTPKHLITATGQRVTLRCSPRSGDLSVYWYQQSLDQGLQFLIQYYNGEERAKGNILERFSAQQFPDLHSELNLSSLELGDSALYFCASSVVPGGSTEAFFGQGTRLTVV.

The chain is built from TRBV5-1 and TRBJ1-1, with D maybe TRBD1 (5 bases). V was pared by 4 bases and J by 0 bases, with 13 bases between. This CDR3 has 15 residues. Germline V lookup: CDR1 SGHRS, CDR2 YFSETQ. The chain's CDR3 is CASSETGTVNTEAFF. CDR3 sequence (DNA): TGCGCCAGCAGCGAAACCGGGACGGTGAACACTGAAGCTTTCTTT.

This clonotype was detected only once. The genes are TRBV5-1 and TRBJ2-3; 8 bases agree with TRBD2. The germline gives CDR1 SGHRS, CDR2 YFSETQ. V gave up 3 bases and J gave up 4 bases; unmatched junction bases: 7. The CDR3 runs 15 residues. The CDR3 region is CASSWGLVGADTQYF. The CDR3 DNA is TGCGCCAGCAGCTGGGGACTAGTGGGGGCAGATACGCAGTATTTT.

V usage is TRBV12-3 or TRBV12-4 and J usage is TRBJ1-2; D is ambiguous. This CDR3 has 13 residues. The V gene lost 5 bases and the J gene lost 2 bases, with 9 bases spanning the gap. The CDR3 coding sequence is TGTGCCAGCAGTGCCGCGGCCAACTATGGCTACACCTTC. It specifies CASSAAANYGYTF.

The chain employs TRBV4-1 and TRBJ2-7; either TRBD1 or TRBD2 may fit D (6 bases each). With 0 bases removed from V and 3 bases from J, the gap between germline ends came to 18 bases. The CDR3 is 17 amino acids. Germline V CDR1 and CDR2: MGHRA, YSYEKL. DNA for the CDR3: TGCGCCAGCAGCCAAGATAGCGGTCCAGGGGCCCACTACGAGCAGTACTTC. This sequence encodes CASSQDSGPGAHYEQYF.

The CDR3 protein is CASSPGLLYSNQPQHF. CDR3 nucleotide sequence: TGCGCCAGCAGCCCTGGACTCCTTTATAGCAATCAGCCCCAGCATTTT. The chain carries TRBV5-1 and TRBJ1-5; D is uncertain. The CDR3 sequence is 16 residues long. In germline, CDR1 is SGHRS, CDR2 YFSETQ. The V end lost 4 bases, the J end lost 0 bases, and 14 bases lay between the germline ends.

The chain is built from TRBV9 and TRBJ2-1; TRBD2 matches 8 bases. The germline gives CDR1 SGDLS, CDR2 YYNGEE. V lost 0 bases, J lost 7 bases, and 9 bases stayed unmatched. The CDR3 covers 16 residues. The CDR3 spells CASSVVPGGAANEQFF. The CDR3 coding sequence is TGTGCCAGCAGCGTAGTTCCCGGGGGGGCGGCGAATGAGCAGTTCTTC. Full variable domain (rest looked up from reference TRBV9 and TRBJ2-1): DSGVTQTPKHLITATGQRVTLRCSPRSGDLSVYWYQQSLDQGLQFLIQYYNGEERAKGNILERFSAQQFPDLHSELNLSSLELGDSALYFCASSVVPGGAANEQFFGPGTRLTVL.

The chain recombines TRBV20-1 with TRBJ2-7; the match to TRBD1 covers 8 bases. The CDR3 length is 12 residues. The V gene's germline CDR1 is DFQATT and CDR2 SNEGSKA (reference sequence). With V trimmed by 5 bases and J by 4 bases, 4 bases remained unmatched. The CDR3 loop is CSAVGQGYEQYF. In nucleotides, the CDR3 is TGCAGTGCTGTCGGACAGGGTTACGAGCAGTACTTC.